The clone carrying this TCR beta chain was seen only a few times. No antigen is known for it. The germline V and J ends were trimmed by 0 bases and 2 bases, with 8 bases remaining between them. This CDR3 is built from 15 residues. Germline V gene lookup returns CDR1 MNHEY and CDR2 SVGAGI. Produced via immunoSEQ multiplex PCR; TCRdb's table is partial and in-frame only. The repertoire holds more than 110,000 clones, with roughly 91% as singletons. These data originate in a study of T cell responses to AZD1222 COVID-19 vaccine. Study-wide findings and caveats: Reportedly, nearly half the spike-specific TCRs target unmutated variant regions. Among vaccine-associated CD4 TCRs, coverage spanned spike, with dominance at 160-218 and 743-854.

Sequences were derived from peripheral blood, sampled on day 0 of AZD1222 vaccination. This TCR was sampled from an adult in good health. The gene calls are TRBV6-5 and TRBJ1-5, with D uncertain. CDR3 nucleotide sequence: TGTGCCAGCAGTTACTCGATTTACGGCAATCAGCCCCAGCATTTT. Amino acid sequence: CASSYSIYGNQPQHF.